What follows describes a single T cell receptor (beta chain). The data stem from a study of blood T cell repertoires in COVID-19. The overall study: Acute and convalescent COVID-19 samples came from the United States, Italy and Spain.

Method: immunoSEQ multiplex PCR; TCRdb's copy keeps in-frame clones and lacks some. Here the sample spans over 250,000 clones, around nine tenths being singletons. Sequenced material: PBMCs or T cells enriched from blood (not recorded which). This TCR was sampled from a woman aged 55 to 70 in a cohort exposed to, infected with or recovered from COVID-19 (not recorded which).

CDR3 sequence: CASSHPGTRSGHEQYF. The CDR3 region has the DNA TGCGCCAGCAGCCATCCCGGGACTAGATCCGGCCACGAGCAGTACTTC. This sequence joins TRBV4-1 and TRBJ2-7; 8 bases match TRBD2. V dropped 3 bases and J dropped 5; count of bases not matched to a gene: 12. The CDR3 runs 16 residues. Germline lookup yields CDR1 MGHRA and CDR2 YSYEKL.